The 8 T cell receptor beta chains below were found in one sample sequenced in a study of T cell repertoires in cytomegalovirus infection. TCRdb used MiXCR to reprocess the reads, holding one entry per CDR3 protein. The sample carries about 130,000 distinct CDR3 sequences, roughly a quarter recorded once. Their specific antigens are unknown. Source material: PBMCs, sequenced either directly or after in vitro stimulation (not recorded which). These TCRs come from a human donor in good health (CMV status not recorded). Some clones in this sample may be carry-over from other donors' samples.

At least ten counts were recorded for this clonotype. V gene TRBV19 combines with J gene TRBJ2-1; 10 bases match TRBD2. V gave up 4 bases and J gave up 3 bases; unmatched junction bases: 6. The V gene's germline CDR1 is LNHDA and CDR2 SQIVND (reference sequence). The CDR3 covers 16 residues. The CDR3 nucleotides are TGTGCCAGTAGTAGCCTTTCTAGCGGGGGCTACAATGAGCAGTTCTTC. It yields the protein CASSSLSSGGYNEQFF.

The chain joins TRBV19 to TRBJ1-6; D gene ambiguous. This CDR3 region has 15 residues. With 5 bases removed from V and 9 bases from J, the gap between germline ends came to 17 bases. CDR1 and CDR2 from the germline V gene are LNHDA and SQIVND (reference sequence). Here the CDR3 DNA reads TGTGCCAGTAGTCTCCGGCCCGGCTTAGGTTCACCCCTCCACTTT. Protein sequence: CASSLRPGLGSPLHF.

This clonotype occurred many times. V is TRBV7-2 and J is TRBJ2-7; D may match TRBD1 or TRBD2 (6 bases each). Trimming took 5 bases from V and 0 from J, leaving 20 bases between them. Germline values: CDR1 SGHTA, CDR2 FQGNSA. The CDR3 extends over 17 amino acids. CDR3 sequence: CASSLKRGAIPSYEQYF. The CDR3 nucleotides are TGTGCCAGCAGCCTCAAAAGGGGGGCGATACCCTCCTACGAGCAGTACTTC. Full variable domain (rest looked up from reference TRBV7-2 and TRBJ2-7): GAGVSQSPSNKVTEKGKDVELRCDPISGHTALYWYRQSLGQGLEFLIYFQGNSAPDKSGLPSDRFSAERTGGSVSTLTIQRTQQEDSAVYLCASSLKRGAIPSYEQYFGPGTRLTVT.

V and J are TRBV4-2 and TRBJ2-1; D may be TRBD2 (6 bases). The CDR3 covers 16 residues. The V end lost 1 base, the J end lost 4 bases, and 14 bases lay between the germline ends. Germline V gene sequence: CDR1 LGHNA, CDR2 YNFKEQ. This CDR3 reads CASSQVGDSDYNEQFF. CDR3 nucleotides: TGTGCCAGCAGCCAAGTTGGGGACTCAGATTACAATGAGCAGTTCTTC.

This chain joins TRBV9 and TRBJ1-3; D is undetermined. CDR1 and CDR2 from the germline V gene are SGDLS and YYNGEE. Trimming removed 2 bases from V and 0 bases from J, with 6 bases in between. The CDR3 runs 14 residues. CDR3 loop: CASSVTDSGNTIYF. The CDR3 nucleotides read TGTGCCAGCAGCGTGACGGACTCTGGAAACACCATATATTTT.

In this sample, this clonotype turned up a few times. This chain connects TRBV27 to TRBJ1-1; TRBD1 agrees at 10 bases. This CDR3 has 14 residues. V dropped 6 bases and J dropped 3; count of bases not matched to a gene: 4. Germline V gene data show CDR1 as MNHEY and CDR2 as SMNVEV (reference sequence). CDR3 sequence: CASRGQGIDTEAFF. The CDR3 nucleotides read TGTGCCAGCAGGGGACAGGGGATAGACACTGAAGCTTTCTTT.

The chain recombines TRBV4-1 with TRBJ1-4, with 9 bases lining up with TRBD1. With V trimmed by 5 bases and J by 8 bases, 6 bases remained unmatched. The CDR3 sequence is 14 residues long. CDR1 and CDR2 from the germline V gene are MGHRA and YSYEKL. CDR3 coding DNA: TGCGCCAGCAGCAGGACAGGGGAGGTCGAAAAACTGTTTTTT. Translating gives CASSRTGEVEKLFF.

The chain recombines TRBV4-1 with TRBJ1-4; no reliable D call. This CDR3 region has 15 residues. CDR1 MGHRA and CDR2 YSYEKL come from the germline V gene. V was pared by 0 bases and J by 4 bases, with 9 bases between. The CDR3 reads CASSQDDLGNEKLFF. CDR3 sequence (DNA): TGCGCCAGCAGCCAAGATGACCTAGGTAATGAAAAACTGTTTTTT.